This T cell receptor beta chain derives from a study of blood T cell repertoires in COVID-19. From germline, CDR1 is LGHDT and CDR2 YNNKEL (reference sequence). The CDR3 is 15 amino acids. V lost 0 bases, J lost 6 bases, and 14 bases lay in between. Clones were read by immunoSEQ multiplex PCR, and TCRdb kept only the in-frame ones, dropping some. The data show about 110,000 clones, 85% to 90% seen once. The clonotype was recovered from a woman aged 55 to 70 with COVID-19, enrolled during active disease. The chain combines TRBV3-1 (or the pseudogene TRBV3-2) with TRBJ1-2, with D maybe TRBD1 (5 bases). Source material: peripheral blood. CDR3 nucleotides: TGTGCCAGCAGCCAAGATCATCAGGGCTTGCATGGCTACACCTTC. It encodes CASSQDHQGLHGYTF.